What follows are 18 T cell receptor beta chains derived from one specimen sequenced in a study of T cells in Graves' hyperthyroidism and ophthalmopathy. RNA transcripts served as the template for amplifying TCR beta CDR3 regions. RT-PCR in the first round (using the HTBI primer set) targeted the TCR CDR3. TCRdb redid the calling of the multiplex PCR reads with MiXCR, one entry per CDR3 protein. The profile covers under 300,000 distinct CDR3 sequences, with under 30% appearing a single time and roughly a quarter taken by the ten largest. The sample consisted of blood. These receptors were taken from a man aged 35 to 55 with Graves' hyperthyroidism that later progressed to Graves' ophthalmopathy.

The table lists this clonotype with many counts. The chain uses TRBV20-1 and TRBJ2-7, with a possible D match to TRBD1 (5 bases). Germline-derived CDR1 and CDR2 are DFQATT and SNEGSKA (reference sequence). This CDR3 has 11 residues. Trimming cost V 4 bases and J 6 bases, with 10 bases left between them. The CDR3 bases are TGCAGTGCTAAGACAGAATTCGAGCAGTACTTC. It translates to CSAKTEFEQYF.

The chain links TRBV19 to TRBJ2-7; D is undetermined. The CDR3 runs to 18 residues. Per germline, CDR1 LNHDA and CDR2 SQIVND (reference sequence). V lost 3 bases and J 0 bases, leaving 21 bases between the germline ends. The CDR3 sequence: CASSIANPYLGFSYEQYF. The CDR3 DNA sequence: TGTGCCAGTAGTATCGCCAATCCTTACCTCGGGTTCTCCTACGAGCAGTACTTC. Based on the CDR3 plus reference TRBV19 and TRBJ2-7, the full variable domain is DGGITQSPKYLFRKEGQNVTLSCEQNLNHDAMYWYRQDPGQGLRLIYYSQIVNDFQKGDIAEGYSVSREKKESFPLTVTSAQKNPTAFYLCASSIANPYLGFSYEQYFGPGTRLTVT.

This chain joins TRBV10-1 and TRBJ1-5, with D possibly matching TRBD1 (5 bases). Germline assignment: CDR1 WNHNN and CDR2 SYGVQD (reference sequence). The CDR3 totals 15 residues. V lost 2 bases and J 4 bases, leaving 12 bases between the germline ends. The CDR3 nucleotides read TGCGCCAGCAGTGAGCCAGGGACGGTGAATCAGCCCCAGCATTTT. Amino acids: CASSEPGTVNQPQHF.

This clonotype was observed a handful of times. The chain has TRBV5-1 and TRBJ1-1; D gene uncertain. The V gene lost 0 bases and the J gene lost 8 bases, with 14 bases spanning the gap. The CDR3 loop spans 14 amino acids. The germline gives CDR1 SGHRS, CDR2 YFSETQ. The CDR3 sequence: CASSLAGGPLEAFF. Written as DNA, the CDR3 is TGCGCCAGCAGCTTGGCCGGCGGGCCCCTGGAAGCTTTCTTT.

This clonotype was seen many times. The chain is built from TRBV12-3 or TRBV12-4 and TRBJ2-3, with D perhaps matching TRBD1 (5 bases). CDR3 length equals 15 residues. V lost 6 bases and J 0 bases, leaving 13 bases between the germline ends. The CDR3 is CASSSGSASTDTQYF. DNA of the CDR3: TGTGCCAGCAGCTCAGGGTCAGCGAGCACAGATACGCAGTATTTT.

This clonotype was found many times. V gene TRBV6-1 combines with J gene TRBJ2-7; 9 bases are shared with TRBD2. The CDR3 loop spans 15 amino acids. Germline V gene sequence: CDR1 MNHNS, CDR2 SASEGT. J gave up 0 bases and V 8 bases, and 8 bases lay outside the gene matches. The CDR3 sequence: CASQESGGSSYEQYF. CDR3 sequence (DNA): TGTGCCAGCCAGGAAAGCGGGGGGAGCTCCTACGAGCAGTACTTC.

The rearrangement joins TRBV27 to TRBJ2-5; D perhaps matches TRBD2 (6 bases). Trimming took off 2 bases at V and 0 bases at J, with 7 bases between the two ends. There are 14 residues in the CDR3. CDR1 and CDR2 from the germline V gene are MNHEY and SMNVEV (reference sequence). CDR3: CASSLRGYQETQYF. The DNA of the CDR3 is TGTGCCAGCAGTTTACGGGGGTACCAAGAGACCCAGTACTTC.

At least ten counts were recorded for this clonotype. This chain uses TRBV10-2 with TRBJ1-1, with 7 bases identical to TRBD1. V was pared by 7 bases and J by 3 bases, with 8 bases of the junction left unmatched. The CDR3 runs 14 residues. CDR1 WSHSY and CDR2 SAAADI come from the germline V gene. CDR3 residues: CASNRGGAYTEAFF. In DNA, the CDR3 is TGCGCCAGCAACCGAGGGGGCGCGTACACTGAAGCTTTCTTT.

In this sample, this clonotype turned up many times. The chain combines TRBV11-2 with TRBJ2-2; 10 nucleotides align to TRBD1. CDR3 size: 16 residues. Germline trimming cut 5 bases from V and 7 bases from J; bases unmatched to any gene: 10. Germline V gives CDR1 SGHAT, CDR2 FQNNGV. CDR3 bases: TGTGCCAGCAGCCCCTCCCGGGACAGGGGCCACGGGGAGCTGTTTTTT. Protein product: CASSPSRDRGHGELFF.

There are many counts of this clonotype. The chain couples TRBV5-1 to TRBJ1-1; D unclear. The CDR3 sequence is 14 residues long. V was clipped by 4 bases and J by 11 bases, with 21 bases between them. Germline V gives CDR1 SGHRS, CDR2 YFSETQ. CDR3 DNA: TGCGCCAGCAGCCCCGAGCACCACCAGGCTGGGGCTTTCTTT. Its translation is CASSPEHHQAGAFF.

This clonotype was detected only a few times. CDR3: CASSYELAGGPTYYEQYF. CDR3 DNA: TGTGCCAGCAGTTACGAACTAGCGGGAGGGCCTACGTACTACGAGCAGTACTTC. The chain employs TRBV6-2 or TRBV6-3 and TRBJ2-7; TRBD2 matches 13 bases. Germline assignment: CDR1 MNHEY and CDR2 SVGEGT. The CDR3 spans 18 residues. V shed 2 bases and J 3 bases; nucleotides not matched to a gene: 10.

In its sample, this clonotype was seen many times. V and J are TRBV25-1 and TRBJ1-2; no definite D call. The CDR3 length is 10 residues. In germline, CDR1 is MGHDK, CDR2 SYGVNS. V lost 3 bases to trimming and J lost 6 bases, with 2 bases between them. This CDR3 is CASSDNGYTF. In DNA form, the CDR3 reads TGTGCCAGCAGTGATAATGGCTACACCTTC.

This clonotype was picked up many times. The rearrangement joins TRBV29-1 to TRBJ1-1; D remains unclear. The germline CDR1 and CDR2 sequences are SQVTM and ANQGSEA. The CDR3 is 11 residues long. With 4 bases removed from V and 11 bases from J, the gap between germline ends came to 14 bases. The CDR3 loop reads CSVGGQVEAFF. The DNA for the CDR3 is TGCAGCGTTGGAGGGCAGGTCGAGGCTTTCTTT.

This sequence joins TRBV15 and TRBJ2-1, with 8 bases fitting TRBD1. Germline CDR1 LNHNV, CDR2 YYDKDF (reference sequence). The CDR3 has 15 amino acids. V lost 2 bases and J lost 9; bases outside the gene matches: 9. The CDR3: CATSRITGTGSEQFF. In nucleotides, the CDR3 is TGTGCCACCAGCAGAATCACCGGGACAGGAAGTGAGCAGTTCTTC. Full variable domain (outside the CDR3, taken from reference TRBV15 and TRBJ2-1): DAMVIQNPRYQVTQFGKPVTLSCSQTLNHNVMYWYQQKSSQAPKLLFHYYDKDFNNEADTPDNFQSRRPNTSFCFLDIRSPGLGDTAMYLCATSRITGTGSEQFFGPGTRLTVL.

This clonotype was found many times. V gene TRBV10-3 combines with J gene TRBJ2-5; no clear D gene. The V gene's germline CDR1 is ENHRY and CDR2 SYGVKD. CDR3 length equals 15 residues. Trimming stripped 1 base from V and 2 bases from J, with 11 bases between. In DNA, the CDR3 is TGTGCCATCAGTGAGTTTGCGGAAGCGCAAGAGACCCAGTACTTC. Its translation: CAISEFAEAQETQYF.

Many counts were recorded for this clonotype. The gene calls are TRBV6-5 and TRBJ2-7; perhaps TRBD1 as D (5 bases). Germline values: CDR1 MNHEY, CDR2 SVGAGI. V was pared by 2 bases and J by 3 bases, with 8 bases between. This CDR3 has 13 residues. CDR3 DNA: TGTGCCAGCAGTTACGAACAGGTCTACGAGCAGTACTTC. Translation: CASSYEQVYEQYF.

CDR3 residues: CATAKQNNQPQHF. The DNA of the CDR3 is TGTGCCACCGCGAAACAGAACAATCAGCCCCAGCATTTT. This sequence joins TRBV24-1 and TRBJ1-5; D not certain. V shed 9 bases and J shed 3 bases, with 11 bases lying between them. CDR3 length: 13 amino acids. Looked up from germline, CDR1 is KGHDR and CDR2 is SFDVKD.

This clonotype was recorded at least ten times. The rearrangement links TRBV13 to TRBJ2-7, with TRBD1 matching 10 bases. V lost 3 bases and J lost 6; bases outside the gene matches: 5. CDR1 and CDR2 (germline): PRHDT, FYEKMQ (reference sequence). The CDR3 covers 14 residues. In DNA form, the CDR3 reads TGTGCCAGCAGCTTGGACAGGGGGTACGGCGAGCAGTACTTC. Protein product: CASSLDRGYGEQYF.